This T cell receptor beta chain was identified in a study of identical twins' blood T cells. This clonotype was observed a few times. Its antigen is not known. Whole-study findings and limits: Each donor's most abundant TCRbeta clonotypes shared more CDR3 sequences with her twin than unrelated donors.

TCRdb independently ran MiXCR on the 5' RACE reads; one entry per CDR3 protein. The sample records fewer than 450,000 distinct CDR3 sequences, about 28% being singletons. This receptor was identified in a woman between 18 and 50 years old in good health. The sample comprised PBMCs.

The CDR3 DNA follows: TGCGCCAGCAGCCAAGATTACCAACACTCCTACGAGCAGTACTTC. This gives the protein CASSQDYQHSYEQYF. The gene calls are TRBV4-3 and TRBJ2-7; D not certain. Trimming pared 0 bases from V and 0 bases from J, leaving 9 bases between. Per the germline V gene, CDR1 is LGHNA and CDR2 is YSLEER. The CDR3 has 15 residues.